The rows below give T cell receptor beta chains drawn from one sample of a study of regulatory T cells in long-lasting Graves disease. One entry per CDR3 protein, called by TCRdb with MiXCR from the multiplex PCR reads. This sample has approximately 350,000 distinct CDR3 sequences, with 16% found just once. The same sample was also used in a study of T cells in Graves' hyperthyroidism and ophthalmopathy.

Sequenced here: peripheral blood mononuclear cells (PBMCs), sampled at new diagnosis, from a patient treated with antithyroid drugs. The receptors derive from a man aged 35-49 years with Graves disease. CDR3s include the opening cysteine and the closing phenylalanine or tryptophan. D genes are given only for firm matches. Not all rows give a size; the values are once, few, many and, for expanded clones, a class.

>-|-|TRBJ2-4|TRBV12-3/TRBV12-4
CASSLGLGSNIQYF
TGTGCCAGCAGCCTGGGACTGGGGTCGAACATTCAGTACTTC
>many|-|TRBJ2-1|TRBV7-3
CASSLSPGINEQFF
TGTGCCAGCAGCTTATCTCCCGGGATCAATGAGCAGTTCTTC
>many|-|TRBJ2-1|TRBV2
CASTTAYGDEQFF
TGTGCCAGCACAACGGCTTATGGCGATGAGCAGTTCTTC
>few|-|TRBJ2-6|TRBV3-1
CASSQETAGANVLTF
TGTGCCAGCAGCCAAGAAACCGCTGGGGCCAACGTCCTGACTTTC
>-|TRBD1|TRBJ1-2|TRBV5-1
CASSGSRDRKPNYGYTF
TGTGCCAGCAGCGGATCCCGGGACAGAAAACCGAACTATGGCTACACCTTC
>-|-|TRBJ2-3|TRBV29-1
CSVVSDTQYF
TGCAGCGTTGTCTCAGATACGCAGTATTTT
>few|-|TRBJ1-5|TRBV20-1
CSAIQVPTGPQHF
TGCAGTGCTATTCAGGTCCCGACGGGGCCCCAGCATTTT
>many|TRBD1|TRBJ2-7|TRBV28
CASRLRQGNSYEQYF
TGTGCCAGCAGGCTTCGACAGGGGAACTCCTACGAGCAGTACTTC
>many|-|TRBJ1-3|TRBV11-2
CASRRIRGRTGNTIYF
TGTGCCAGCAGGCGCATCCGGGGGCGCACGGGAAACACCATATATTTT
>many|-|TRBJ1-3|TRBV28
CASIGTGNTIYF
TGTGCCAGCATAGGGACCGGAAACACCATATATTTT
>many|TRBD1|TRBJ1-1|TRBV10-3
CAIGTEANTEAFF
TGTGCCATCGGGACAGAAGCAAACACTGAAGCTTTCTTT